The rows below give T cell receptor beta chains drawn from one sample of a study of glioma-infiltrating T cells. From the multiplex PCR reads, TCRdb called clonotypes with MiXCR, one entry per CDR3 protein. Of approximately 90,000 distinct CDR3 sequences in the sample, 20% to 25% are singletons; the top ten hold roughly 7%. Sequencing used glioma tissue, nonneoplastic brain tissue, or PBMCs (not recorded which). These receptors were collected from a human donor with low-grade glioma or glioblastoma, undergoing nonglioma brain surgery, or in good health (not recorded which). The CDR3 runs from the conserved cysteine through the conserved F or W. A D gene is named only where the DNA matches it firmly. Some rows have no size entry. The others give once, few or many, or a class for an expanded clone.

- - TRBJ2-3 TRBV5-1 CASSYSGQPTDTQYF TGCGCCAGCAGCTACAGCGGACAGCCCACAGATACGCAGTATTTT
TRBD2 few TRBJ2-1 TRBV7-6 CASSLVRYLRTSYNEQFF TGTGCCAGCAGCTTAGTGCGTTACCTACGGACTAGCTACAATGAGCAGTTCTTC
TRBD1 few TRBJ2-7 TRBV7-9 CASSLRRGTGGYEQYF TGTGCCAGCAGCTTACGTCGGGGGACAGGGGGCTACGAGCAGTATTTC
- few TRBJ1-6 TRBV7-9 CASSEDDRQNSPLHF TGTGCCAGCAGCGAGGACGACAGGCAAAATTCACCCCTCCACTTT
- many TRBJ2-1 TRBV12-3/TRBV12-4 CASSFFSEQFF TGTGCCAGCAGTTTCTTTAGTGAGCAGTTCTTC
- many TRBJ1-2 TRBV6-5 CASSYSSGRIHGGYTF TGTGCCAGCAGTTACTCATCGGGACGGATCCACGGTGGCTACACCTTC
TRBD1 many TRBJ1-2 TRBV20-1 CSAREGQGAKGYTF TGCAGTGCTAGAGAGGGACAGGGGGCGAAAGGCTACACCTTC
- many TRBJ1-6 TRBV7-9 CASSSVGHNSPLHF TGTGCCAGCAGCTCCGTGGGACATAATTCACCCCTCCACTTT
TRBD2 many TRBJ2-3 TRBV11-2 CASTIMDLAADTQYF TGTGCCAGCACCATTATGGATCTAGCGGCAGATACGCAGTATTTT
- many TRBJ2-5 TRBV11-3 CASSSGVTQYF TGTGCCAGCAGCTCAGGGGTGACCCAGTACTTC
- many TRBJ1-2 TRBV2 CASSRVVGYTF TGTGCCAGCAGTCGTGTGGTAGGCTACACCTTC
TRBD2 many TRBJ2-7 TRBV2 CASSSGLALIYEQYF TGTGCCAGCAGCTCAGGACTAGCCCTAATCTACGAGCAGTACTTC
- many TRBJ2-3 TRBV20-1 CSARGPPGDTQYF TGCAGTGCTAGAGGTCCCCCGGGAGATACGCAGTATTTT
TRBD2 - TRBJ2-7 TRBV7-2 CASSPRVGGGLAGGFSSYEQYF TGTGCCAGCAGCCCCCGTGTAGGGGGGGGGCTAGCGGGGGGCTTTAGCTCCTACGAGCAGTACTTC
TRBD1 - TRBJ2-7 TRBV4-2 CASSLYGTGDTYEQYF TGTGCCAGCAGCTTGTACGGGACAGGGGACACCTACGAGCAGTACTTC
TRBD1 many TRBJ2-3 TRBV18 CASSPAKWDRDTDTQYF TGTGCCAGCTCCCCAGCTAAATGGGACAGAGATACAGATACGCAGTATTTT
- - TRBJ2-5 TRBV18 CASSPNTGQETQYF TGTGCCAGCTCACCCAATACAGGGCAAGAGACCCAGTACTTC
- - TRBJ1-6 TRBV27 CASRYGSRMRNSPLHF TGTGCCAGTAGGTACGGGTCTCGCATGAGGAATTCACCCCTCCACTTT
TRBD2 - TRBJ2-5 TRBV12-3/TRBV12-4 CASSLGGSRETQYF TGTGCCAGCAGTTTAGGCGGGAGTCGTGAGACCCAGTACTTC
TRBD1 many TRBJ2-7 TRBV7-9 CASSLVPGQGSSYEQYF TGTGCCAGCAGCTTAGTCCCGGGACAGGGGAGCTCCTACGAGCAGTACTTC
- - TRBJ2-5 TRBV7-9 CASKRQGTQYF TGTGCCAGCAAGCGACAAGGGACCCAGTACTTC
- - TRBJ1-2 TRBV11-2 CASSSSGSWNGYTF TGTGCCAGCAGCTCTAGTGGTTCATGGAATGGCTACACCTTC
- many TRBJ1-1 TRBV12-3/TRBV12-4 CASRPGQMMNTEAFF TGTGCCAGCAGACCTGGTCAGATGATGAACACTGAAGCTTTCTTT
- many TRBJ1-5 TRBV6-4 CASSDSPGGNQPQHF TGTGCCAGCAGTGATTCTCCGGGAGGCAATCAGCCCCAGCATTTT
TRBD2 many TRBJ2-7 TRBV6-1 CASSISGRTYEQYF TGTGCCAGCAGTATTAGCGGGAGGACCTACGAGCAGTACTTC
- - TRBJ1-2 TRBV12-5 CASGSLMDSYGYTF TGTGCTAGTGGTTCTCTCATGGATAGCTATGGCTACACCTTC
- many TRBJ2-1 TRBV6-1 CASRLTAYNEQFF TGTGCCAGCAGGTTGACAGCCTACAATGAGCAGTTCTTC
TRBD1 - TRBJ2-5 TRBV6-1 CARRQDRVRQETQYF TGTGCCAGAAGACAAGACAGGGTTCGACAAGAGACCCAGTACTTC
- many TRBJ1-6 TRBV2 CASSSSDGVNSPLHF TGTGCCAGCAGTTCTTCTGACGGAGTAAATTCACCCCTCCACTTT
- - TRBJ2-7 TRBV10-1 CASSEGGAYEQYF TGCGCCAGCAGTGAAGGTGGTGCCTACGAGCAGTACTTC
TRBD1 - TRBJ1-6 TRBV18 CASSPRTGINSPLHF TGTGCCAGCTCTCCTCGGACAGGTATTAATTCACCCCTCCACTTT
TRBD1 many TRBJ1-5 TRBV6-1 CASSERQGNQPQHF TGTGCCAGCAGTGAGAGACAGGGAAATCAGCCCCAGCATTTT
- many TRBJ1-5 TRBV6-1 CASSVTDYSNQPQHF TGTGCCAGCAGTGTGACAGACTATAGCAATCAGCCCCAGCATTTT
- - TRBJ1-2 TRBV3-1 CASSRQPNYGYTF TGTGCCAGCAGCCGCCAGCCTAACTATGGCTACACCTTC
- many TRBJ2-1 TRBV3-1 CASSQDGGPYNEQFF TGTGCCAGCAGCCAAGACGGGGGGCCCTACAATGAGCAGTTCTTC
- many TRBJ2-1 TRBV6-1 CASRTPRGTYNEQFF TGTGCCAGCAGGACCCCCAGGGGAACCTACAATGAGCAGTTCTTC
- many TRBJ1-2 TRBV20-1 CSAGGTGSGYTF TGCAGTGCAGGAGGGACTGGAAGTGGCTACACCTTC
TRBD1 many TRBJ1-2 TRBV27 CASSPLGQGGKRYVGYTF TGTGCCAGCAGTCCCCTTGGACAGGGCGGAAAGAGATATGTAGGCTACACCTTC
- many TRBJ2-5 TRBV5-1 CASSRDSMQETQYF TGCGCCAGCAGCCGGGACTCGATGCAAGAGACCCAGTACTTC
- many TRBJ2-1 TRBV29-1 CSVGGPPRSYNEQFF TGCAGCGTTGGCGGGCCCCCTCGCTCCTACAATGAGCAGTTCTTC
TRBD2 many TRBJ2-5 TRBV4-2 CASSQDTSGAYQETQYF TGTGCCAGCAGCCAAGATACGAGCGGGGCATACCAAGAGACCCAGTACTTC
TRBD1 - TRBJ2-1 TRBV6-1 CASRPVTGVSYNEQFF TGTGCCAGCAGACCGGTAACAGGGGTCTCCTACAATGAGCAGTTCTTC
- many TRBJ2-3 TRBV20-1 CSARDRLTSGTQYF TGCAGTGCTAGAGATCGGTTGACTAGTGGTACGCAGTATTTT
TRBD2 few TRBJ2-7 TRBV7-6 CASSLGTSGFAYEQYF TGTGCCAGCAGCTTAGGGACTAGCGGGTTCGCCTACGAGCAGTACTTC
- - TRBJ2-3 TRBV6-5 CASSYSTARSGDTQYF TGTGCCAGCAGTTACTCGACGGCGAGGAGTGGTGATACGCAGTATTTT
TRBD1 - TRBJ1-2 TRBV5-4 CASSVAGTGNGYTF TGTGCCAGCAGCGTGGCCGGGACAGGGAACGGCTACACCTTC
- - TRBJ2-6 TRBV6-1 CASSPISSGANVLTF TGTGCCAGCAGTCCTATAAGCTCTGGGGCCAACGTCCTGACTTTC
- many TRBJ1-5 TRBV2 CASAGRAMPQHF TGTGCCAGCGCGGGTAGAGCTATGCCCCAGCATTTT
- many TRBJ2-5 TRBV7-7 CASSPSGETQYF TGTGCCAGCAGCCCAAGCGGTGAGACCCAGTACTTC
- - TRBJ2-1 TRBV29-1 CSVEGGSYNEQFF TGCAGCGTTGAAGGTGGTTCCTACAATGAGCAGTTCTTC
- many TRBJ1-3 TRBV20-1 CSARERVAGNTIYF TGCAGTGCTAGAGAAAGGGTGGCTGGAAACACCATATATTTT
- many TRBJ1-4 TRBV3-1 CASSVRRANEKLFF TGTGCCAGCAGCGTAAGGAGGGCTAATGAAAAACTGTTTTTT
TRBD1 - TRBJ2-7 TRBV19 CASSPRRTGGSYEQYF TGTGCCAGTAGTCCCCGTCGGACAGGGGGCTCCTACGAGCAGTACTTC
- few TRBJ2-7 TRBV7-9 CASSLALQGIPYEQYF TGTGCCAGCAGCTTAGCGCTCCAGGGAATACCCTACGAGCAGTACTTC
- few TRBJ2-7 TRBV11-2 CASSLVGGVPPTEQYF TGTGCCAGCAGCTTGGTGGGCGGTGTTCCTCCTACCGAGCAGTACTTC
TRBD1 many TRBJ1-6 TRBV6-1 CASTLNRQGSPLHF TGTGCCAGCACCCTAAACCGACAGGGATCACCCCTCCACTTT
- many TRBJ1-5 TRBV2 CASCLAYSNQPQHF TGTGCCAGCTGCCTAGCGTATAGCAATCAGCCCCAGCATTTT